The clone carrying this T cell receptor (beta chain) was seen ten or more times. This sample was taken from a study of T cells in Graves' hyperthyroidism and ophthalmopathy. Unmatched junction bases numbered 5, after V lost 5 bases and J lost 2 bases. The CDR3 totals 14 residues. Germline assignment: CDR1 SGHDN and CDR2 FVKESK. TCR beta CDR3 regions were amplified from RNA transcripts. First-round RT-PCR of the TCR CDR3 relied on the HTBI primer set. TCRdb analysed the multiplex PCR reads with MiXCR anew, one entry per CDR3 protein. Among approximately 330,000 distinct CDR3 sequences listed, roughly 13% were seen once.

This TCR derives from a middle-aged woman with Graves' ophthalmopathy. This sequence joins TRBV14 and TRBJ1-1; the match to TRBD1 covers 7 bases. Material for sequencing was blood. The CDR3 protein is CASSGQGGNTEAFF. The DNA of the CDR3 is TGTGCCAGCAGCGGGCAGGGGGGAAACACTGAAGCTTTCTTT.